This T cell receptor (beta chain) was profiled in a study of beta chain features in type 1 diabetes (dated by TCRdb to 2016 to 2019). Broadly, across the study: Patients and healthy donors did not differ in mean age, gender distribution, total cell number or subset yield. A total of approximately 100 million sorted cells were examined across all samples, and the number of cells per subset was strongly correlated with RNA yield. The study compared TCRB repertoires of sorted circulating CD4+ T cell subsets between recently diagnosed type 1 diabetes patients and matched healthy donors. Regulatory and stem cell-like memory subsets were isolated from only 8 patients and about eight healthy donors, whereas naive and central memory subsets came from all 30 or so donors.

From each donor, a single peripheral blood sample of 95 to 150 mL on average was drawn into heparinised tubes. A BD FACSAria II and a panel including CD45RO, CCR7, CD25, CD127, CD95 and CD27 were used to sort naive, central memory, regulatory and stem cell-like memory CD4+ T cells. Purity was above 95% for every sorted population. PBMCs were isolated immediately by Lymphoprep density gradient centrifugation and stained directly without culture. To minimize batch effects, samples were stained and sorted in pairs, one healthy donor with one patient per experiment. All of the isolated RNA was reverse transcribed with the High Capacity cDNA Reverse Transcription Kit, so expressed TCRB transcripts were sequenced. Naive, central memory and regulatory T cell samples underwent deep immunoSEQ sequencing, averaging roughly 3.5 million total reads per sample. Sorted cells were lysed in RLT buffer, and RNA was extracted using DNase-treated RNeasy Micro or Mini kits according to cell number. To prevent cross-contamination, each cell subset was processed individually, whereas patient and healthy donor samples were processed jointly. The immunoSEQ multiplex PCR was used to amplify TCRB sequences from cDNA, yielding 87-bp fragments that span the CDR3 region. The amplicons were sequenced using the Illumina HiSeq platform. The published analysis was carried out like this. Synthetic template baselines were used to correct PCR bias computationally, reads within Hamming distance 2 were collapsed together, and singletons that could not be merged were discarded. Reads were aligned against IMGT to assign V, D and J genes, CDR3 length and insertions or deletions at six rearrangement sites. Clonotype counts were normalized to sorted cell number within each subset before computing true diversity and Gini coefficients with the tcR R package. The overlap coefficient, calculated on TCRB nucleotide sequences, was used to measure repertoire sharing. This is the immuneACCESS table as TCRdb keeps it, with only in-frame sequences that have V and J called. A part of the clones is gone; compared with another copy, unresolved V genes explain less than half, and the rest is unexplained. V and J calls and clone size are as listed in that table; D and trimming were resolved from the DNA. The sample table lists approximately 160,000 clones, about 8.1% of them with a count of one. 0.65% of the sample rests with the top ten.

In the germline V gene (reference sequence), CDR1 corresponds to SGHNT and CDR2 to YYREEE. Trimming leaves V shorter by 0 bases and J shorter by 7 bases, with the junction holding 13 bases beyond the gene matches. The CDR3 numbers 17 residues from cysteine through phenylalanine. Left in the record is the CDR3 DNA by itself, 51 bases read in frame from the first base. The investigation overall reported the following: Only small numbers of individuals were included in the HLA sub-analyses, which left unresolved whether HLA type had any influence on TCRB rearrangement. In all four CD4+ subsets, TCRB CDR3 length was moderately but significantly shorter in type 1 diabetes patients. Shorter templates might be favored by PCR, yet because patient and control samples were amplified and corrected together, any such skew would affect both groups equally. Naive, central memory and regulatory TCRB repertoires appeared more similar among patients than among healthy donors. Patients with type 1 diabetes made fewer insertions and deleted more nucleotides at VDJ recombination sites, implying thymic rearrangement abnormalities. Because cDNA was sequenced instead of genomic DNA, activated cells with high expression could be over-represented, although the groups did not differ in activation or CD3 levels.

In its sample, this clone was seen a few times. Its antigen remains unidentified. Per-base quality was not reported, and no clone a single base away is much larger than it. The sequenced sample was central memory CD4+ T cells from blood. This chain is built from TRBV5-4 and TRBJ2-1; TRBD2 lines up with 7 middle nucleotides. The receptor was isolated from a man aged 18-30 years in good health. This receptor carries the CDR3 CASSLEARLAVWNEQFF. The nucleotides read TGTGCCAGCAGCTTGGAGGCCCGCCTAGCGGTATGGAATGAGCAGTTCTTC.